This TCR beta chain was sequenced for a study of blood T cell repertoires in COVID-19. In the study overall: Acute and convalescent COVID-19 specimens originated in the United States, Italy and Spain. The cDNA or gDNA used as material had been derived from T cells, B-cell-depleted T cells, or PBMCs.

Trimming took off 2 bases at V and 4 bases at J, with 7 bases between the two ends. CDR1 MGHDK and CDR2 SYGVNS come from the germline V gene. The CDR3 extends over 13 amino acids. In the authors' workflow: It was from reference gene primer amplification that nucleated cell counts were estimated. Repertoires were generated with immunoSEQ multiplex PCR, while TCRdb's copy carries only in-frame clones and drops some. Clone size and V and J calls were adopted from that table, with D and trimming inferred from the DNA. The repertoire holds 140,000 or so clones, with over 80% as singletons. The origin of this receptor is a woman aged 45-65 years with acute or convalescent COVID-19. The rearrangement links TRBV25-1 to TRBJ2-3; D is perhaps TRBD2 (6 bases). The sample taken for sequencing was peripheral blood. The CDR3 coding sequence is TGTGCCAGCAGTGAACGGGGGTCAGATACGCAGTATTTT. It is translated as CASSERGSDTQYF. The full variable domain, with the rest looked up from reference TRBV25-1 and TRBJ2-3, is EADIYQTPRYLVIGTGKKITLECSQTMGHDKMYWYQQDPGMELHLIHYSYGVNSTEKGDLSSESTVSRIRTEHFPLTLESARPSHTSQYLCASSERGSDTQYFGPGTRLTVL.